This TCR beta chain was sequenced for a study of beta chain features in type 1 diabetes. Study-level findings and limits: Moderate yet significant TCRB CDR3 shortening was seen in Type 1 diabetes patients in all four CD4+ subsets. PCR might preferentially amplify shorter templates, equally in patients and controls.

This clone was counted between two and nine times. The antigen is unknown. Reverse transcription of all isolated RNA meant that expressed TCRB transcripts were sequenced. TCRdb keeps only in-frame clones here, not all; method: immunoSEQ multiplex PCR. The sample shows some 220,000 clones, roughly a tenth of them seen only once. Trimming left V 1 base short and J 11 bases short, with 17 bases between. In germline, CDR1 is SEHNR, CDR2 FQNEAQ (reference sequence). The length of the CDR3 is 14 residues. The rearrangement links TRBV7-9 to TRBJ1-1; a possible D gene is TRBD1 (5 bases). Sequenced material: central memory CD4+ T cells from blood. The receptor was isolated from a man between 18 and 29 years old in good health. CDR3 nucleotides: TGTGCCAGCAGCTTAGGTTCCTCGGGGGAAAGGGCTTTCTTT. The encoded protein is CASSLGSSGERAFF.